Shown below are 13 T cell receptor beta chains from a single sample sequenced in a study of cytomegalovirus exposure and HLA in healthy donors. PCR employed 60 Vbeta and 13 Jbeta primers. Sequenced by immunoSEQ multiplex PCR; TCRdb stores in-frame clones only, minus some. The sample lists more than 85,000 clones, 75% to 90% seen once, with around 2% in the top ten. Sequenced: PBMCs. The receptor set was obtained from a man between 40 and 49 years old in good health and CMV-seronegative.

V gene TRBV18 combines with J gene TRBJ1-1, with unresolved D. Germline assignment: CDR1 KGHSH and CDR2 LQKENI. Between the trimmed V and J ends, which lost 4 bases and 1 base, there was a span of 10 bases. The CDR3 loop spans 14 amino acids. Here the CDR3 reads CASSLDSGNTEAFF. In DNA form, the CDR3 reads TGTGCCAGCTCACTGGATTCGGGGAACACTGAAGCTTTCTTT.

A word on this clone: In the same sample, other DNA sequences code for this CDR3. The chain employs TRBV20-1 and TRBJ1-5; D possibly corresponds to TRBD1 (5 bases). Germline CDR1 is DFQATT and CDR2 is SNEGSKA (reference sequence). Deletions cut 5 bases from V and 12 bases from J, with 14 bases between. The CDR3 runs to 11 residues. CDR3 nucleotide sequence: TGCAGTGCTCCTGCGCGGGGGTTCCAGCATTTT. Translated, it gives CSAPARGFQHF.

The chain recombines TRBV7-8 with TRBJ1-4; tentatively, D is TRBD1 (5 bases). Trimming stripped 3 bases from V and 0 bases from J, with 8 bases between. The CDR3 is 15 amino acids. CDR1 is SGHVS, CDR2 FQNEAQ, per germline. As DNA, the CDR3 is TGTGCCAGCAGCTTTGACAGTGCAACTAATGAAAAACTGTTTTTT. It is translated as CASSFDSATNEKLFF.

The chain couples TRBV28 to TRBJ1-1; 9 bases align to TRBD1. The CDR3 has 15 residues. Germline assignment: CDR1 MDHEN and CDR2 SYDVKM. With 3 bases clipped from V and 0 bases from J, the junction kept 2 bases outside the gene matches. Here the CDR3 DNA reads TGTGCCAGCAGTTTGTGGACAGGGGTGAACACTGAAGCTTTCTTT. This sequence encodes CASSLWTGVNTEAFF.

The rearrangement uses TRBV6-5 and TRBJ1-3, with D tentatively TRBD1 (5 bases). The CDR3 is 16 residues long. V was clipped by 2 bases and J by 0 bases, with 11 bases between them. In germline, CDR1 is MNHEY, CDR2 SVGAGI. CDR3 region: CASSYSQGNSGNTIYF. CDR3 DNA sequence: TGTGCCAGCAGTTACAGTCAGGGAAACTCTGGAAACACCATATATTTT.

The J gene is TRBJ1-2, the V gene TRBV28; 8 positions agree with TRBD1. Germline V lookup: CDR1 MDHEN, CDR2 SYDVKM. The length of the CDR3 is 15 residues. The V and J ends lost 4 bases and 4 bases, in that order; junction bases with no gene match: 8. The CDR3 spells CASSSAGTGFYGYTF. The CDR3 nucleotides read TGTGCCAGCAGTTCCGCCGGGACAGGATTCTATGGCTACACCTTC.

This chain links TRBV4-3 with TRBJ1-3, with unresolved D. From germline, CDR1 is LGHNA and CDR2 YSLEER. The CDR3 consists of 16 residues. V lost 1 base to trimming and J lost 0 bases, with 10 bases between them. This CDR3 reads CASSQVSGVSGNTIYF. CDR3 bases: TGCGCCAGCAGCCAAGTTAGCGGAGTCTCTGGAAACACCATATATTTT.

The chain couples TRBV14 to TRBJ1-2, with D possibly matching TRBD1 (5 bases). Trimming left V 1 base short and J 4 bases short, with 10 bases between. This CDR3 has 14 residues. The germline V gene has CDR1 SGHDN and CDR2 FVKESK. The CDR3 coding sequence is TGTGCCAGCAGCCAAGGTCGGCAGGGCTATGGCTACACCTTC. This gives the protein CASSQGRQGYGYTF.

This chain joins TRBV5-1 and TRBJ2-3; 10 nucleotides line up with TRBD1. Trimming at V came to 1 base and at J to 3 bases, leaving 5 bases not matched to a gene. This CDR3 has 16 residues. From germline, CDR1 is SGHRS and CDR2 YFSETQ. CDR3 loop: CASSLRGTGVTDTQYF. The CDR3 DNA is TGCGCCAGCAGCTTGCGCGGGACAGGGGTAACAGATACGCAGTATTTT.

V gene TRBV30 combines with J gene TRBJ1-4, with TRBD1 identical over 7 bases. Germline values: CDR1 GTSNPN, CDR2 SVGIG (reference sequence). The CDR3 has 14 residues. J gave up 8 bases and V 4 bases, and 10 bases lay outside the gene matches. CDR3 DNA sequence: TGTGCCTGGAATCTTGACAGGGCGGCAGAAAAACTGTTTTTT. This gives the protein CAWNLDRAAEKLFF.

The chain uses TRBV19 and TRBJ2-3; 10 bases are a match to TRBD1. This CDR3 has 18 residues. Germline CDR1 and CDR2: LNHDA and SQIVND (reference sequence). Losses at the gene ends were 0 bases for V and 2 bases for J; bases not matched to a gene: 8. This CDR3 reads CASSIDMTGQGNTDTQYF. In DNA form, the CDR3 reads TGTGCCAGTAGTATAGACATGACGGGACAGGGGAACACAGATACGCAGTATTTT.

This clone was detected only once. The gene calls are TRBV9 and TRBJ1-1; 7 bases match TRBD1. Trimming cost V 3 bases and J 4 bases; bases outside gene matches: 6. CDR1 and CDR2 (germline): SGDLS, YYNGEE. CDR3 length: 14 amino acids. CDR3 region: CASSGTGRGTEAFF. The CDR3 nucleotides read TGTGCCAGCAGCGGGACAGGCCGAGGCACTGAAGCTTTCTTT.

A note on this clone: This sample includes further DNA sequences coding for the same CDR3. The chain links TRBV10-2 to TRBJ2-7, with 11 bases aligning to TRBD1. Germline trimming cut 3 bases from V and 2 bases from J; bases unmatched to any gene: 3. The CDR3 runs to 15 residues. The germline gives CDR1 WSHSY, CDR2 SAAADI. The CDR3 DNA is TGCGCCAGCAGTGAACGGACAGGGGGCCCCTACGAGCAGTACTTC. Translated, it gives CASSERTGGPYEQYF.